This is a list of T cell receptor beta chains from one sample in a study of beta chain features in type 1 diabetes. The repertoire was sequenced with immunoSEQ multiplex PCR; TCRdb's copy has only in-frame clones and lacks some. This table has 100,000 to 150,000 clones, about a sixth appearing once. The specimen sequenced was central memory CD4+ T cells from blood. Receptor source: a man aged 30 to 39 with type 1 diabetes. The CDR3 runs from the conserved cysteine through the conserved F or W. A D gene is named only where the DNA matches it firmly. Part of the rows lack a size; the others show once, few, many or a class for expanded clones.

few	-	TRBJ1-2	TRBV7-2	CASSLWQYGYTF	TGTGCCAGCAGCTTATGGCAATATGGCTACACCTTC
few	-	TRBJ1-2	TRBV2	CASSPRTANYGYTF	TGTGCCAGCAGTCCGAGGACAGCTAACTATGGCTACACCTTC
few	-	TRBJ1-5	TRBV20-1	CSGWGHAQHF	TGCAGTGGGTGGGGGCATGCCCAGCATTTT
-	-	TRBJ2-7	TRBV19	CASSIRAGGDTYEQYF	TGTGCCAGTAGTATACGCGCAGGAGGGGACACCTACGAGCAGTACTTC
-	-	TRBJ1-2	TRBV11-2	CASSPDWGGYTF	TGTGCCAGCAGCCCGGACTGGGGCGGCTACACCTTC
-	-	TRBJ2-7	TRBV4-1	CASSQGPGQGHFEQYF	TGCGCCAGCAGCCAGGGCCCGGGACAAGGACATTTCGAGCAGTACTTC
few	-	TRBJ1-4	TRBV6-6	CASSYQDVTNEKLFF	TGTGCCAGCAGTTACCAGGACGTAACTAATGAAAAACTGTTTTTT
few	-	TRBJ2-5	TRBV10-3	CASSESTRSRTQYF	TGTGCCAGCAGTGAGTCGACACGCTCGAGGACCCAGTACTTC
few	-	TRBJ2-7	TRBV11-2	CASSLEEGMSSYEQYF	TGTGCCAGCAGCTTAGAGGAGGGTATGAGCTCCTACGAGCAGTACTTC
few	-	TRBJ2-7	TRBV7-9	CASSTRQVEVKFYEQYF	TGTGCCAGCAGCACACGACAGGTGGAGGTGAAGTTCTACGAGCAGTACTTC
-	TRBD1	TRBJ1-2	TRBV19	CASRQGANRPRGYTF	TGTGCCAGTAGACAGGGGGCGAATAGGCCCCGTGGCTACACCTTC
-	-	TRBJ2-7	TRBV7-2	CASSPIVTDEQYF	TGTGCCAGCAGCCCGATTGTGACGGACGAGCAGTACTTC
many	TRBD2	TRBJ2-7	TRBV30	CAWSVPGGDEQYF	TGTGCCTGGAGTGTACCGGGAGGGGACGAGCAGTACTTC
-	-	TRBJ2-6	TRBV14	CASSTGQSGANVLTF	TGTGCCAGCAGTACAGGGCAATCTGGGGCCAACGTCCTGACTTTC
few	-	TRBJ1-2	TRBV7-2	CASSLATGIKRYGYTF	TGTGCCAGCAGCTTAGCTACAGGGATTAAGCGCTATGGCTACACCTTC
-	-	TRBJ1-4	TRBV6-5	CASSYSGGANEKLFF	TGTGCCAGCAGTTACTCTGGAGGGGCTAATGAAAAACTGTTTTTT
few	-	TRBJ2-3	TRBV2	CASSDQGSTDTQYF	TGTGCCAGCAGTGACCAGGGGAGCACAGATACGCAGTATTTT
few	-	TRBJ1-3	TRBV30	CAWSVRRTGRGFDTIYF	TGTGCCTGGAGTGTAAGGAGAACGGGCAGGGGATTTGACACCATATATTTT
-	TRBD1	TRBJ1-1	TRBV29-1	CSVDRGRTEAFF	TGCAGCGTGGACAGGGGGCGAACTGAAGCTTTCTTT
-	TRBD1	TRBJ1-5	TRBV27	CASSRGQGEVGQPQHF	TGTGCCAGCAGTCGTGGACAGGGTGAGGTAGGTCAGCCCCAGCATTTT
-	-	TRBJ2-1	TRBV29-1	CSVVRSVGVYNEQFF	TGCAGCGTTGTCCGGTCGGTCGGGGTCTACAATGAGCAGTTCTTC
-	-	TRBJ2-7	TRBV7-2	CASSFVPLDEQYF	TGTGCCAGCAGCTTTGTTCCCCTAGACGAGCAGTACTTC
few	-	TRBJ2-3	TRBV4-1	CASSQMGVSTDTQYF	TGCGCCAGCAGCCAAATGGGGGTTAGCACAGATACGCAGTATTTT
few	TRBD1	TRBJ1-5	TRBV29-1	CSVLGQGNQPQHF	TGCAGCGTTTTGGGACAGGGTAATCAGCCCCAGCATTTT
few	TRBD1	TRBJ1-5	TRBV19	CASRRQGGDQPQHF	TGTGCCAGTAGGAGACAGGGGGGCGATCAGCCCCAGCATTTT
-	-	TRBJ2-6	TRBV7-9	CASSPGSSGANVLTF	TGTGCCAGCTCCCCCGGGAGCTCTGGGGCCAACGTCCTGACTTTC
many	TRBD2	TRBJ2-3	TRBV4-3	CASSQDWVAGPSDTQYF	TGCGCCAGCAGCCAAGATTGGGTAGCGGGGCCTTCAGATACGCAGTATTTT
few	-	TRBJ1-6	TRBV9	CASSVGGGGEDGPLHF	TGTGCCAGCAGCGTAGGGGGCGGGGGTGAAGATGGACCCCTCCACTTT
-	TRBD1	TRBJ2-6	TRBV27	CASSHRTGKAGANVLTF	TGTGCCAGCAGCCACAGGACAGGGAAAGCTGGGGCCAACGTCCTGACTTTC
-	-	TRBJ2-3	TRBV10-3	CAISEATGTDTQYF	TGTGCCATCAGTGAGGCGACGGGCACAGATACGCAGTATTTT
many	-	TRBJ2-5	TRBV25-1	CASTGGTEETQYF	TGTGCCAGCACCGGGGGGACAGAGGAGACCCAGTACTTC
-	TRBD1	TRBJ1-4	TRBV28	CASSSGQGWSEKLFF	TGTGCCAGCAGTTCCGGACAGGGCTGGAGTGAAAAACTGTTTTTT
-	-	TRBJ1-2	TRBV20-1	CSARHRDGYTF	TGCAGTGCCCGACACCGGGATGGCTACACCTTC
few	-	TRBJ2-5	TRBV7-9	CASSLPTSLETQYF	TGTGCCAGCAGCCTCCCGACTAGTCTTGAGACCCAGTACTTC
few	-	TRBJ2-1	TRBV4-3	CASSQDRSYNEQFF	TGCGCCAGCAGCCAAGATAGGAGTTACAATGAGCAGTTCTTC
few	-	TRBJ2-5	TRBV29-1	CSVKQVQETQYF	TGCAGCGTTAAGCAGGTCCAAGAGACCCAGTACTTC
few	TRBD2	TRBJ2-1	TRBV30	CATASGGYNEQFF	TGTGCCACCGCAAGCGGGGGATACAATGAGCAGTTCTTC
-	-	TRBJ2-7	TRBV30	CAWSVDSSEQYF	TGTGCCTGGAGTGTTGATAGCTCCGAGCAGTACTTC
-	-	TRBJ2-7	TRBV27	CASSSGHYEQYF	TGTGCCAGCAGTTCTGGACACTACGAGCAGTACTTC
-	TRBD1	TRBJ2-1	TRBV28	CASSTAGTGGADEQFF	TGTGCCAGCAGTACCGCCGGGACAGGGGGCGCCGATGAGCAGTTCTTC
-	-	TRBJ1-5	TRBV2	CASSEGGGGRSNQPQHF	TGTGCCAGCAGTGAAGGAGGCGGGGGCCGCAGCAATCAGCCCCAGCATTTT
many	TRBD1	TRBJ2-1	TRBV2	CASSEAWTGVNNEQFF	TGTGCCAGCAGTGAAGCTTGGACAGGGGTAAACAATGAGCAGTTCTTC
-	-	TRBJ2-3	TRBV5-1	CASSLALESDTQYF	TGCGCCAGCAGCCTAGCTCTAGAATCAGATACGCAGTATTTT
many	TRBD1	TRBJ1-1	TRBV28	CASSFAQGREAFF	TGTGCCAGCAGTTTCGCACAGGGGAGAGAAGCTTTCTTT
-	-	TRBJ1-1	TRBV29-1	CSAENTEAFF	TGCAGCGCCGAGAACACTGAAGCTTTCTTT
many	-	TRBJ1-5	TRBV7-8	CASSYGRRRQPQHF	TGTGCCAGCAGCTACGGCCGGAGGAGACAGCCCCAGCATTTT
many	-	TRBJ2-5	TRBV14	CASSFYRGNQETQYF	TGTGCCAGCAGCTTTTACCGGGGCAACCAAGAGACCCAGTACTTC
-	TRBD2	TRBJ2-3	TRBV7-8	CASSPYRSGGGTDTQYF	TGTGCCAGCAGCCCATACCGGAGCGGGGGAGGCACAGATACGCAGTATTTT
-	-	TRBJ1-5	TRBV29-1	CSVNQGWDQPQHF	TGCAGCGTGAACCAGGGATGGGATCAGCCCCAGCATTTT
-	-	TRBJ2-7	TRBV2	CASTPGETGYEQYF	TGTGCCAGCACGCCGGGGGAGACAGGTTACGAGCAGTACTTC
few	-	TRBJ2-7	TRBV7-2	CASSLDLGPFGQYF	TGTGCCAGCAGCTTGGATTTAGGACCTTTTGGGCAGTACTTC
few	-	TRBJ2-3	TRBV7-9	CASSPGGDTQYF	TGTGCCAGCAGCCCCGGGGGAGATACGCAGTATTTT
-	-	TRBJ1-2	TRBV6-4	CASSDSFLNLPGARGYTF	TGTGCCAGCAGTGACTCTTTTCTCAACCTGCCGGGCGCTAGGGGCTACACCTTC
-	TRBD1	TRBJ1-1	TRBV6-5	CASSYDRGFTEAFF	TGTGCCAGCAGCTACGACAGGGGGTTCACTGAAGCTTTCTTT
-	TRBD1	TRBJ1-1	TRBV29-1	CSGTGTGATEAFF	TGCAGCGGAACCGGGACAGGAGCCACTGAAGCTTTCTTT
-	-	TRBJ2-6	TRBV7-2	CASSPSGANVLAF	TGTGCCAGCAGCCCTTCTGGGGCCAACGTCCTGGCTTTC